The 29 T cell receptor beta chains below all came from one sample that was sequenced in a study of graft-versus-host responses after intestinal transplantation. Using immunoSEQ multiplex PCR, the repertoire was profiled, and TCRdb retains in-frame clones only, with some absent. The table records 55,000 to 85,000 clones, roughly 90% of them present only once. Their antigen targets remain unknown. Sequencing used unstimulated CD8+ T cells sorted from spleen or lymph node cells, obtained before intestinal transplant. The receptors here all came from a human donor who received an intestinal transplant.

V usage is TRBV9 and J usage is TRBJ2-1, with 10 bases aligning to TRBD2. In germline, CDR1 is SGDLS, CDR2 YYNGEE. Trimming took 8 bases from V and 1 from J; bases not matched to a gene: 12. CDR3 length: 17 amino acids. The CDR3, as DNA: TGTGCCAGGAACCCTAGCGGGGGTCTGATTTCCTACAATGAGCAGTTCTTC. Its translation: CARNPSGGLISYNEQFF.

CDR3 DNA sequence: TGCAGCGTTCTAGCGAGCCTTTACAATGAGCAGTTCTTC. Translated, it gives CSVLASLYNEQFF. The genes are TRBV29-1 and TRBJ2-1, with a tentative D call TRBD2 (6 bases). Germline V gene lookup returns CDR1 SQVTM and CDR2 ANQGSEA. This CDR3 has 13 residues. Deletions cut 5 bases from V and 4 bases from J, with 12 bases between.

The V and J genes are TRBV7-9 and TRBJ2-5; no reliable D call. The V and J ends lost 5 bases and 2 bases respectively, with 12 bases between them. Germline CDR1 SEHNR, CDR2 FQNEAQ (reference sequence). This CDR3 is 14 amino acids long. The CDR3 spells CASSAVGPQETQYF. The CDR3, as DNA: TGTGCCAGCAGCGCCGTGGGCCCGCAAGAGACCCAGTACTTC.

The chain joins TRBV5-6 to TRBJ2-1; possibly TRBD2 for D (5 bases). V lost 3 bases to trimming and J lost 0 bases, with 16 bases between them. The CDR3 is made up of 17 amino acids. CDR1 SGHDT and CDR2 YYEEEE come from the germline V gene. CDR3 sequence: CASSSEVGLSSYNEQFF. CDR3 sequence (DNA): TGTGCCAGCAGCTCGGAGGTGGGATTAAGCTCCTACAATGAGCAGTTCTTC.

V is TRBV7-9 and J is TRBJ2-1, with D possibly matching TRBD1 (5 bases). The CDR3 loop spans 13 amino acids. V was pared by 5 bases and J by 12 bases, with 17 bases between. CDR1 and CDR2 (germline): SEHNR, FQNEAQ (reference sequence). The CDR3 sequence is CASSHRQLVVQFF. DNA for the CDR3: TGTGCCAGCAGCCACCGACAGCTCGTTGTGCAGTTCTTC.

The V and J genes are TRBV13 and TRBJ2-1; D might be TRBD1 (6 bases). CDR1 is PRHDT, CDR2 FYEKMQ, per germline (reference sequence). There are 15 residues in the CDR3. Trimming pared 3 bases from V and 5 bases from J, leaving 14 bases between. CDR3: CASSFLLGADNEQFF. CDR3 nucleotides: TGTGCCAGCAGCTTCCTTCTGGGGGCCGACAATGAGCAGTTCTTC. The whole variable domain, filled in from reference TRBV13 and TRBJ2-1, reads AAGVIQSPRHLIKEKRETATLKCYPIPRHDTVYWYQQGPGQDPQFLISFYEKMQSDKGSIPDRFSAQQFSDYHSELNMSSLELGDSALYFCASSFLLGADNEQFFGPGTRLTVL.

Written as DNA, the CDR3 is TGTGCCAGCAGTGAATATATGATAAGCGATCAAGAGACCCAGTACTTC. Encoded protein: CASSEYMISDQETQYF. The rearrangement joins TRBV25-1 to TRBJ2-5; D call uncertain. The ends were cut back, 0 bases at V and 2 bases at J, with 13 bases in the middle. The CDR3 spans 16 residues. Germline V CDR1 and CDR2: MGHDK, SYGVNS.

The rearrangement joins TRBV10-2 to TRBJ2-2, with TRBD1 identical over 11 bases. J lost 2 bases, V lost 6 bases, and 5 bases had no gene match. CDR1 and CDR2 (germline): WSHSY, SAAADI. The CDR3 totals 16 residues. CDR3 loop: CASSGQGALNTGELFF. The CDR3 DNA sequence: TGCGCCAGCAGCGGACAGGGGGCACTTAACACCGGGGAGCTGTTTTTT.

The genes are TRBV7-8 and TRBJ2-7, with TRBD2 as a possible D gene (6 bases). The CDR3 has 14 amino acids. From germline, CDR1 is SGHVS and CDR2 FQNEAQ. With 6 bases removed from V and 7 bases from J, the gap between germline ends came to 19 bases. As DNA, the CDR3 is TGTGCCAGCAGGGAGGGTAAATTTCCGCGGGAGCAGTACTTC. Its translation is CASREGKFPREQYF. The full variable domain, rest sourced from reference TRBV7-8 and TRBJ2-7, is GAGVSQSPRYKVAKRGQDVALRCDPISGHVSLFWYQQALGQGPEFLTYFQNEAQLDKSGLPSDRFFAERPEGSVSTLKIQRTQQEDSAVYLCASREGKFPREQYFGPGTRLTVT.

The rearrangement links TRBV4-1 to TRBJ2-1; 15 bases are a match to TRBD2. Germline V gives CDR1 MGHRA, CDR2 YSYEKL. The CDR3 is made up of 19 amino acids. V dropped 0 bases and J dropped 2; count of bases not matched to a gene: 5. The CDR3 coding sequence is TGCGCCAGCAGCCAAGACCCTGGACTAGCGGGAGGGCCCTACAATGAGCAGTTCTTC. This encodes CASSQDPGLAGGPYNEQFF.

V usage is TRBV13 and J usage is TRBJ2-1, with D possibly being TRBD2 (6 bases). The germline V and J ends were trimmed by 4 bases and 8 bases, with 12 bases remaining between them. The CDR3 length is 13 residues. CDR1 is PRHDT, CDR2 FYEKMQ, per germline (reference sequence). The CDR3 loop is CASSYRLVDEQFF. The CDR3 region has the DNA TGTGCCAGCAGCTATAGACTAGTAGATGAGCAGTTCTTC.

This clone was seen a single time. This chain connects TRBV27 to TRBJ1-1; TRBD1 matches 7 bases. Germline CDR1 and CDR2: MNHEY and SMNVEV (reference sequence). This CDR3 contains 16 residues. Trimming at V came to 4 bases and at J to 0 bases, leaving 8 bases not matched to a gene. The DNA of the CDR3 is TGTGCCAGCAGTTCGGACTACAGGGGTTTGAACACTGAAGCTTTCTTT. This translates into CASSSDYRGLNTEAFF.

This chain uses TRBV18 with TRBJ1-4; tentatively, D is TRBD1 (6 bases). The V and J ends lost 5 bases and 5 bases respectively, with 15 bases between them. Germline V gene data show CDR1 as KGHSH and CDR2 as LQKENI. The CDR3 contains 15 residues. The CDR3 here is CASSKQGIKNEKLFF. The CDR3 DNA is TGTGCCAGCTCAAAACAGGGTATCAAAAATGAAAAACTGTTTTTT.

This chain joins TRBV9 and TRBJ2-2; D remains unclear. The CDR3 sequence is 16 residues long. Germline CDR1 reads SGDLS; CDR2 reads YYNGEE. The V gene lost 3 bases and the J gene lost 0 bases, with 12 bases spanning the gap. The CDR3 bases are TGTGCCAGCAGCGCGCGCGCGGCTCCGAACACCGGGGAGCTGTTTTTT. Its protein is CASSARAAPNTGELFF.

The V and J genes are TRBV7-3 and TRBJ2-7; 7 nucleotides agree with TRBD2. The CDR3 has 15 residues. From germline, CDR1 is SGHTA and CDR2 FQGTGA. Unmatched junction bases numbered 7, after V lost 2 bases and J lost 3 bases. This chain's CDR3 is CASSLLGGRSYEQYF. The CDR3 DNA follows: TGTGCCAGCAGCTTACTCGGGGGGAGGAGCTACGAGCAGTACTTC.

This clone was found once. The rearrangement joins TRBV10-1 to TRBJ2-1; 9 bases are a match to TRBD1. V dropped 2 bases and J dropped 3; count of bases not matched to a gene: 2. The CDR3 is 15 amino acids. Looked up from germline, CDR1 is WNHNN and CDR2 is SYGVQD (reference sequence). CDR3 sequence reads: CASSEAGQGYNEQFF. For the CDR3, the DNA is TGCGCCAGCAGTGAGGCGGGACAGGGCTACAATGAGCAGTTCTTC.

This sequence joins TRBV6-5 and TRBJ2-5; D is undetermined. Per germline, CDR1 MNHEY and CDR2 SVGAGI. The CDR3 has 16 residues. V dropped 0 bases and J dropped 1 base, with 12 bases sitting between them. The CDR3 nucleotides read TGTGCCAGCAGTTACTCCCTATCTACTCCCCAAGAGACCCAGTACTTC. It translates to CASSYSLSTPQETQYF.

The chain joins TRBV12-2 to TRBJ1-2. TRBV12-2 is a listed pseudogene. The CDR3 runs 14 residues. The CDR3 protein is CASRIKIGVYGYTF. DNA for the CDR3: TGTGCAAGTCGTATAAAGATCGGGGTCTATGGCTACACCTTC.

The chain combines TRBV13 with TRBJ2-1, with 9 bases lining up with TRBD1. V gave up 5 bases and J gave up 7 bases; unmatched junction bases: 6. The CDR3 has 14 residues. Germline V CDR1 and CDR2: PRHDT, FYEKMQ (reference sequence). The CDR3 nucleotides are TGTGCCAGCAGCCCGGGACAGGGTGGGAATGAGCAGTTCTTC. As protein: CASSPGQGGNEQFF.

J is TRBJ2-7 and V is TRBV4-1; 7 bases align to TRBD1. Germline-derived CDR1 and CDR2 are MGHRA and YSYEKL. Unmatched junction bases numbered 5, after V lost 1 base and J lost 2 bases. The CDR3 covers 15 residues. The CDR3 region is CASSQARDSAYEQYF. In DNA, the CDR3 is TGCGCCAGCAGCCAAGCCAGGGACAGCGCCTACGAGCAGTACTTC.

The rearrangement links TRBV27 to TRBJ2-1, with D possibly being TRBD2 (5 bases). Germline values: CDR1 MNHEY, CDR2 SMNVEV (reference sequence). The CDR3 is made up of 15 amino acids. Trimming stripped 6 bases from V and 5 bases from J, with 17 bases between. CDR3 sequence (DNA): TGTGCCAGCAGCCCCGTGGGGAGCCTAGACAATGAGCAGTTCTTC. Protein: CASSPVGSLDNEQFF.

The J gene is TRBJ2-7, the V gene TRBV7-9; possibly TRBD1 for D (6 bases). Germline lookup yields CDR1 SEHNR and CDR2 FQNEAQ (reference sequence). The CDR3 loop spans 12 amino acids. V shed 10 bases and J shed 5 bases, with 15 bases lying between them. The CDR3 region is CAIRDTRHEQYF. The CDR3 DNA sequence: TGTGCCATCCGGGACACCAGGCACGAGCAGTACTTC.

This clone was counted a single time. The sample contains more than one DNA sequence encoding this CDR3. V and J are TRBV28 and TRBJ2-7; D may be TRBD1 (7 bases). V gave up 3 bases and J gave up 1 base, with 10 bases separating them. The CDR3 covers 14 residues. Germline CDR1 MDHEN, CDR2 SYDVKM. The CDR3 region is CASSFQGGSYEQYF. The CDR3 DNA reads as TGTGCCAGCAGTTTTCAGGGGGGATCCTACGAGCAGTACTTC.

The chain couples TRBV5-5 to TRBJ2-7; 11 bases are shared with TRBD2. V lost 4 bases to trimming and J lost 6 bases; unmatched junction nucleotides: 9. The V gene's germline CDR1 is SGHKS and CDR2 YYEKEE (reference sequence). This CDR3 region has 15 residues. The CDR3 DNA is TGTGCCAGCAGCCCCTATACTAGCGGGGGTGGCGAGCAGTACTTC. It specifies CASSPYTSGGGEQYF.

This chain joins TRBV5-4 and TRBJ1-5; D is undetermined. Germline-derived CDR1 and CDR2 are SGHNT and YYREEE (reference sequence). CDR3 length: 12 residues. V lost 5 bases and J lost 2, with 5 bases in between. In DNA, the CDR3 is TGTGCCAGCAGTGCGGGCAATCAGCCCCAGCATTTT. This encodes CASSAGNQPQHF.

The genes are TRBV19 and TRBJ2-1; maybe TRBD2 (7 bases). V dropped 9 bases and J dropped 5 bases, with 20 bases sitting between them. The CDR3 totals 15 residues. Germline values: CDR1 LNHDA, CDR2 SQIVND (reference sequence). CDR3 in DNA: TGTGCCAGCTCAAAGGGGGGAGGGCCCCACAATGAGCAGTTCTTC. Protein product: CASSKGGGPHNEQFF.

J is TRBJ2-5 and V is TRBV4-1; 9 bases are shared with TRBD2. Germline values: CDR1 MGHRA, CDR2 YSYEKL. This CDR3 is built from 17 residues. V shed 1 base and J 5 bases; nucleotides not matched to a gene: 11. DNA of the CDR3: TGCGCCAGCAGCCAAGTGCCCCTAGCGGGACATGGGGAGACCCAGTACTTC. Its translation is CASSQVPLAGHGETQYF.

The chain links TRBV27 to TRBJ1-2; D uncertain. The germline CDR1 and CDR2 sequences are MNHEY and SMNVEV (reference sequence). CDR3 length: 14 residues. Trimming left V 2 bases short and J 5 bases short, with 12 bases between. CDR3 sequence: CASSLGLRGYGYTF. The DNA for the CDR3 is TGTGCCAGCAGTTTAGGTCTACGGGGATATGGCTACACCTTC.

The genes are TRBV2 and TRBJ2-5; D remains ambiguous. V lost 1 base and J lost 5, with 17 bases in between. The CDR3 spans 16 residues. Germline assignment: CDR1 SNHLY and CDR2 FYNNEI. The CDR3 region is CASSEVFRRVGETQYF. The CDR3 coding sequence is TGTGCCAGCAGTGAAGTTTTTCGACGGGTGGGTGAGACCCAGTACTTC.